Listed below are T cell receptor beta chains from one sample, sequenced in a study of vaccination and CD4 T cells after COVID-19. TCRdb independently ran MiXCR on the PCR reads; one entry per CDR3 protein. The top ten hold 45% to 55% of the sample, which has about 3,600 distinct CDR3 sequences, roughly 32% seen once. Which antigens these TCRs recognize remains unknown. Sequenced: CD4+ T cells from blood, cultured in vitro. The receptors shown here come from a human donor who had recovered from COVID-19. Each CDR3 is given with its conserved first and last residue. Each record gives: V gene, clone size, J gene, D gene, CDR3 DNA, CDR3 protein. A D gene is named only where the DNA matches it firmly. Only part of the rows carry a size: once, few, many, or a class if the clone is expanded.

V: TRBV20-1
size: NA
J: TRBJ2-3
D: TRBD2
DNA: TGCAGTGCTCTCAGCGGGGGAATCACAGATACGCAGTATTTT
CDR3: CSALSGGITDTQYF

V: TRBV19
size: medium-sized
J: TRBJ2-2
D: TRBD2
DNA: TGTGCCAGTAGTAGTCTAGCGGGGGGGCGCACCGGGGAGCTGTTTTTT
CDR3: CASSSLAGGRTGELFF

V: TRBV27
size: large
J: TRBJ1-6
D: NA
DNA: TGTGCCAGCGGTGACAGAGGGAATTCACCCCTCCACTTT
CDR3: CASGDRGNSPLHF

V: TRBV12-3/TRBV12-4
size: NA
J: TRBJ1-1
D: NA
DNA: TGTGCCAGCAGCACCAGGAAATACACTGAAGCTTTCTTT
CDR3: CASSTRKYTEAFF

V: TRBV2
size: NA
J: TRBJ2-5
D: NA
DNA: TGTGCCAGCATGAGGGATCGCAACCTTCAAGAGACCCAGTACTTC
CDR3: CASMRDRNLQETQYF

V: TRBV7-9
size: NA
J: TRBJ2-1
D: NA
DNA: TGTGCCAGCAGCTTAGCAGGTGAGCAGTTCTTC
CDR3: CASSLAGEQFF

V: TRBV19
size: NA
J: TRBJ2-1
D: NA
DNA: TGTGCCAGTAGTATAGAGGGGAATGAGCAGTTCTTC
CDR3: CASSIEGNEQFF

V: TRBV7-2
size: NA
J: TRBJ1-2
D: NA
DNA: TGTGCCAGCAGCCCGTACTCCTATGGCTACACCTTC
CDR3: CASSPYSYGYTF

V: TRBV19
size: few
J: TRBJ2-5
D: TRBD2
DNA: TGTGCCAGTAGGGGACTAGCGGGGGGTGAGGAGACCCAGTACTTC
CDR3: CASRGLAGGEETQYF

V: TRBV30
size: NA
J: TRBJ1-2
D: NA
DNA: TGTGCCTGGAGTGTCAGGAGGGTTAACTATGGCTACACCTTC
CDR3: CAWSVRRVNYGYTF

V: TRBV12-3/TRBV12-4
size: once
J: TRBJ1-1
D: NA
DNA: TGTGCCAGCAGACCCACAGCGGCAAACACTGAAGCTTTCTTT
CDR3: CASRPTAANTEAFF

V: TRBV7-9
size: NA
J: TRBJ2-1
D: TRBD1
DNA: TGTGCCAGCAGCCCCCGGGAACAGGGGGCTGAGCAGTTCTTC
CDR3: CASSPREQGAEQFF

V: TRBV6-1
size: few
J: TRBJ2-7
D: TRBD2
DNA: TGTGCCAGCAGCGCTCTAGCGGGGGGGCCCGACTACGAGCAGTACTTC
CDR3: CASSALAGGPDYEQYF

V: TRBV6-2/TRBV6-3
size: few
J: TRBJ1-2
D: NA
DNA: TGTGCCAGCAGTTACGCGCGGACGAACTATGGCTACACCTTC
CDR3: CASSYARTNYGYTF

V: TRBV30
size: NA
J: TRBJ1-3
D: NA
DNA: TGTGCCTGGGGGGAGGTGTGGGGAAACACCATATATTTT
CDR3: CAWGEVWGNTIYF

V: TRBV29-1
size: medium-sized
J: TRBJ2-1
D: TRBD2
DNA: TGCAGCGTTGATCCCGAGACTAGCGGGGACGGGGGGCAGTTCTTC
CDR3: CSVDPETSGDGGQFF

V: TRBV10-3
size: few
J: TRBJ1-2
D: TRBD1
DNA: TGTGCCATCAGTGGGGACAGAAACTATGGCTACACCTTC
CDR3: CAISGDRNYGYTF

V: TRBV6-1
size: few
J: TRBJ2-1
D: NA
DNA: TGTGCCAGCAGTCACCTGTGGGGGGGCTCGGGGAATGAGCAGTTCTTC
CDR3: CASSHLWGGSGNEQFF

V: TRBV7-9
size: few
J: TRBJ1-2
D: TRBD1
DNA: TGTGCCAGCAGCTTAGGGGGACAGGGGAGCGGCTACACCTTC
CDR3: CASSLGGQGSGYTF

V: TRBV18
size: NA
J: TRBJ2-3
D: NA
DNA: TGTGCCAGCTCACCGAGGCAGGCCGACTCAGATACGCAGTATTTT
CDR3: CASSPRQADSDTQYF

V: TRBV20-1
size: NA
J: TRBJ2-3
D: TRBD2
DNA: TGCAGTGCTGGCGGGGGGTTGAGCACAGATACGCAGTATTTT
CDR3: CSAGGGLSTDTQYF

V: TRBV12-3/TRBV12-4
size: medium-sized
J: TRBJ2-7
D: TRBD2
DNA: TGTGCCAGCAGTTTACTAGCGGATTACGAGCAGTACTTC
CDR3: CASSLLADYEQYF

V: TRBV12-3/TRBV12-4
size: NA
J: TRBJ2-7
D: NA
DNA: TGTGCCAGCAGTTTCGGCAGGACCTACGAGCAGTACTTC
CDR3: CASSFGRTYEQYF

V: TRBV6-1
size: NA
J: TRBJ1-2
D: NA
DNA: TGTGCCAGCAGTGAAGGGGCCCGCTATGGCTACACCTTC
CDR3: CASSEGARYGYTF

V: TRBV6-5
size: NA
J: TRBJ1-6
D: NA
DNA: TGTGCCAGCAGTTACGGGGTCGTGGGATCACCCCTCCACTTT
CDR3: CASSYGVVGSPLHF

V: TRBV30
size: few
J: TRBJ2-5
D: NA
DNA: TGTGCCTGGAGTGCCCAAGAGACCCAGTACTTC
CDR3: CAWSAQETQYF

V: TRBV30
size: large
J: TRBJ1-1
D: NA
DNA: TGTGCCTGGAGTCAGGGGTGGACTGAAGCTTTCTTT
CDR3: CAWSQGWTEAFF

V: TRBV12-3/TRBV12-4
size: few
J: TRBJ1-1
D: NA
DNA: TGTGCCAGCAGCCGGGGACCGACCTCCACTGAAGCTTTCTTT
CDR3: CASSRGPTSTEAFF

V: TRBV12-3/TRBV12-4
size: few
J: TRBJ1-5
D: NA
DNA: TGTGCCAGCAGTTTTGGGCTATTCAATCAGCCCCAGCATTTT
CDR3: CASSFGLFNQPQHF

V: TRBV2
size: few
J: TRBJ1-2
D: TRBD1
DNA: TGTGCCAGCAGCCCCACAGGGGTCCTAAACTATGGCTACACCTTC
CDR3: CASSPTGVLNYGYTF

V: TRBV18
size: NA
J: TRBJ2-5
D: TRBD2
DNA: TGTGCCAGCTCACCCCTCCGACTAGCGGGGAACCCCGGGGCCCAGTACTTC
CDR3: CASSPLRLAGNPGAQYF

V: TRBV11-2
size: NA
J: TRBJ1-2
D: TRBD1
DNA: TGTGCCAGCAGCGGACAGGGGGTGGGCTATGGCTACACCTTC
CDR3: CASSGQGVGYGYTF

V: TRBV7-2
size: NA
J: TRBJ2-7
D: NA
DNA: TGTGCCAGCAGCTTGCCTAGTCAATACGAGCAGTACTTC
CDR3: CASSLPSQYEQYF

V: TRBV18
size: few
J: TRBJ2-7
D: NA
DNA: TGTGCCAGCTCACCGGTTTTGGACAGCTCCTACGAGCAGTACTTC
CDR3: CASSPVLDSSYEQYF

V: TRBV19
size: NA
J: TRBJ1-2
D: NA
DNA: TGTGCCAGTAGTATAGTGACAGAAACAGTAAATGGCTACACCTTC
CDR3: CASSIVTETVNGYTF

V: TRBV5-5
size: NA
J: TRBJ1-2
D: NA
DNA: TGTGCCAGCAGCTTGGAGCGACTCGGGAACTATGGCTACACCTTC
CDR3: CASSLERLGNYGYTF

V: TRBV27
size: NA
J: TRBJ1-5
D: NA
DNA: TGTGCCAGCAGTTTATCGAAGGGGGGGTCTAATCAGCCCCAGCATTTT
CDR3: CASSLSKGGSNQPQHF

V: TRBV19
size: NA
J: TRBJ1-2
D: TRBD1
DNA: TGTGCCAGTAGTTCAAGGGACAGGAGGAACTATGGCTACACCTTC
CDR3: CASSSRDRRNYGYTF

V: TRBV6-5
size: few
J: TRBJ1-2
D: TRBD1
DNA: TGTGCCAGCAGTTACGCAGGACAGGGCCATGGCTACACCTTC
CDR3: CASSYAGQGHGYTF

V: TRBV2
size: NA
J: TRBJ2-7
D: TRBD1
DNA: TGTGCCAGCGGGACAGCCCGGGAGCAGTACTTC
CDR3: CASGTAREQYF